The 26 T cell receptor beta chains below come from one sample, sequenced in a study of T cell changes during pregnancy in multiple sclerosis. TCRdb's table, derived via immunoSEQ multiplex PCR, lists solely in-frame clones and lacks some. In the table there are some 67,000 clones, 80% to 95% of which are singletons. Here the sequenced sample was peripheral blood, taken in the first trimester of pregnancy. These receptors all stem from a female donor with multiple sclerosis, enrolled in a pregnancy study.

This chain joins TRBV4-1 and TRBJ2-7, with 7 bases identical to TRBD2. CDR3 length: 17 amino acids. The V and J ends lost 1 base and 1 base, in that order; junction bases with no gene match: 10. The germline V gene encodes CDR1 MGHRA and CDR2 YSYEKL. In DNA, the CDR3 is TGCGCCAGCAGCCAAGTACTATCGTCTAGCGGATCCTACGAGCAGTACTTC. This gives the protein CASSQVLSSSGSYEQYF.

CDR3 sequence (DNA): TGTGCAAGTCGCTTAGAGGGGGACAGGAAGGTCTATCAGCCCCAGCATTTT. This encodes CASRLEGDRKVYQPQHF. The chain joins TRBV12-2 to TRBJ1-5; the D segment call TRBD1 is taken from the table without a DNA check. TRBV12-2 is flagged as a pseudogene. The CDR3 is 17 residues long.

This clone was seen only once. CDR3 DNA sequence: TGTGCCAGCAGTTACTCGTCGGGGGAGGGGCAAGAGACCCAGTACTTC. Its translation: CASSYSSGEGQETQYF. This chain connects TRBV6-5 to TRBJ2-5; 7 nucleotides match TRBD2. Germline V gene sequence: CDR1 MNHEY, CDR2 SVGAGI. The CDR3 sequence is 16 residues long. Trimming took 0 bases from V and 2 from J; bases not matched to a gene: 6.

Concerning this clone: At one of its ends the junction is not consistent with the germline gene, which may arise from a read error. The genes are TRBV7-9 and TRBJ2-7, with 12 bases lining up with TRBD1. The CDR3 is 15 amino acids. Germline V gene sequence: CDR1 SEHNR, CDR2 FQNEAQ (reference sequence). This CDR3 reads CASSLAGTGGQFDCF. DNA of the CDR3: TGTGCCAGCAGCTTAGCGGGGACAGGGGGCCAGTTTGATTGCTTC.

The genes are TRBV6-4 and TRBJ2-1, with 9 nucleotides matching TRBD2. J was trimmed by 0 bases and V by 6 bases; bases with no gene match: 3. This CDR3 comprises 15 residues. Germline V gene sequence: CDR1 MRHNA, CDR2 SNTAGT. The CDR3 sequence is CASSPTSGSYNEQFF. In DNA, the CDR3 is TGTGCCAGCAGCCCGACTAGCGGCTCCTACAATGAGCAGTTCTTC.

The CDR3 nucleotides are TGTGCCAGCAACCGGCAGGGGACACTGAACACTGAAGCTTTCTTT. Residues: CASNRQGTLNTEAFF. V usage is TRBV7-2 and J usage is TRBJ1-1, with D possibly TRBD1 on 6 matching bases. Germline CDR1 is SGHTA and CDR2 is FQGNSA. V was clipped by 7 bases and J by 0 bases, with 15 bases between them. The CDR3 totals 15 residues.

This clone was detected once. V usage is TRBV5-1 and J usage is TRBJ2-7, with D unclear. The CDR3 totals 13 residues. The germline V and J ends were trimmed by 4 bases and 0 bases, with 8 bases remaining between them. Germline V gene data show CDR1 as SGHRS and CDR2 as YFSETQ. The CDR3 is CASSLQSSYEQYF. CDR3 coding DNA: TGCGCCAGCAGCCTACAGAGCTCCTACGAGCAGTACTTC.

This chain links TRBV9 with TRBJ2-2; the D gene is possibly TRBD2 (5 bases). From germline, CDR1 is SGDLS and CDR2 YYNGEE. V lost 2 bases and J 7 bases, leaving 9 bases between the germline ends. The CDR3 runs to 13 residues. CDR3 sequence: CASSVSGLGELFF. CDR3 coding DNA: TGTGCCAGCAGCGTGAGCGGACTCGGGGAGCTGTTTTTT.

Only one count was recorded for this clone. As DNA, the CDR3 is TGTGCCAGCAGCGGGTTGGACAGGGCTTTCGACGAGCAGTACTTC. It encodes CASSGLDRAFDEQYF. The genes are TRBV5-6 and TRBJ2-7; 8 bases line up with TRBD1. Germline trimming cut 4 bases from V and 5 bases from J; bases unmatched to any gene: 11. The CDR3 runs to 15 residues. The germline gives CDR1 SGHDT, CDR2 YYEEEE.

In its sample, this clone was seen once. The rearrangement joins TRBV7-6 to TRBJ1-1; the match to TRBD1 covers 9 bases. The germline CDR1 and CDR2 sequences are SGHVS and FNYEAQ. The CDR3 is 17 amino acids. Trimming at V came to 4 bases and at J to 0 bases, leaving 9 bases not matched to a gene. The CDR3 DNA follows: TGTGCCAGCAGCTCGGACAGGGGCCAACCTATGAACACTGAAGCTTTCTTT. Translation gives CASSSDRGQPMNTEAFF.

V gene TRBV2 combines with J gene TRBJ2-6; the D gene is possibly TRBD1 (6 bases). Germline values: CDR1 SNHLY, CDR2 FYNNEI. This CDR3 spans 17 amino acids. V lost 5 bases and J lost 0, with 14 bases in between. CDR3 loop: CASSLDRPSSGANVLTF. In DNA, the CDR3 is TGTGCCAGCAGTCTTGACAGGCCAAGCTCTGGGGCCAACGTCCTGACTTTC.

The rearrangement uses TRBV6-6 and TRBJ2-5, with 7 bases lining up with TRBD1. V lost 6 bases, J lost 1 base, and 8 bases stayed unmatched. This CDR3 has 15 amino acids. CDR1 is MNHNY and CDR2 is SVGAGI in the germline V gene (reference sequence). The CDR3 nucleotides are TGTGCCAGCAGAACCGGGACAGCGATCCAAGAGACCCAGTACTTC. Protein: CASRTGTAIQETQYF.

This chain joins TRBV10-3 and TRBJ2-1, with a possible D match to TRBD1 (6 bases). V shed 5 bases and J shed 8 bases, with 16 bases lying between them. Germline CDR1 is ENHRY and CDR2 is SYGVKD. The CDR3 has 14 residues. The CDR3, as DNA: TGTGCCATCAGTTCGGGACAAAGCACGGATGAGCAGTTCTTC. It codes for CAISSGQSTDEQFF.

This chain connects TRBV28 to TRBJ2-7, with a tentative D call TRBD2 (6 bases). The CDR3 loop spans 14 amino acids. Per germline, CDR1 MDHEN and CDR2 SYDVKM. Trimming took 6 bases from V and 2 from J, leaving 14 bases between them. CDR3 nucleotides: TGTGCCAGCAGCCCCTCGGGGGTGGCCTACGAGCAGTACTTC. Protein sequence: CASSPSGVAYEQYF.

The rearrangement uses TRBV7-2 and TRBJ1-2; 8 nucleotides align to TRBD1. The CDR3 has 15 residues. Germline CDR1 and CDR2: SGHTA and FQGNSA. V lost 3 bases to trimming and J lost 8 bases; unmatched junction nucleotides: 11. CDR3 sequence: CASSLGDRRPSGYTF. CDR3 DNA sequence: TGTGCCAGCAGCTTGGGGGACAGGCGGCCCTCGGGCTACACCTTC.

This rearrangement joins TRBV25-1 to TRBJ1-6; D remains ambiguous. This CDR3 is 15 amino acids long. The ends were cut back, 2 bases at V and 1 base at J, with 6 bases in the middle. Germline CDR1 is MGHDK and CDR2 is SYGVNS. The CDR3 nucleotides are TGTGCCAGCAGTGAAGGCCGTTCCTATAATTCACCCCTCCACTTT. This gives the protein CASSEGRSYNSPLHF.

This clone was detected once. This chain connects TRBV30 to TRBJ2-7; D is perhaps TRBD1 (6 bases). V shed 3 bases and J shed 7 bases, with 19 bases lying between them. The CDR3 is made up of 14 amino acids. Germline CDR1 GTSNPN, CDR2 SVGIG (reference sequence). CDR3 protein: CAWSHGTPEGEQYF. Written as DNA, the CDR3 is TGTGCCTGGAGCCATGGGACACCCGAAGGGGAGCAGTACTTC.

The chain joins TRBV28 to TRBJ2-7; 8 nucleotides line up with TRBD2. This CDR3 is built from 14 residues. Germline assignment: CDR1 MDHEN and CDR2 SYDVKM. With 5 bases clipped from V and 4 bases from J, the junction kept 7 bases outside the gene matches. The CDR3 coding sequence is TGTGCCAGCAGTATCGGGGCGGGGGGATACGAGCAGTACTTC. It is translated as CASSIGAGGYEQYF.

The chain links TRBV25-1 to TRBJ1-2; possibly TRBD1 for D (5 bases). The CDR3 runs 16 residues. Germline CDR1 is MGHDK and CDR2 is SYGVNS. Trimming cost V 0 bases and J 3 bases, with 14 bases left between them. The DNA of the CDR3 is TGTGCCAGCAGTGAATATAAACCGGGGGGAGACTATGGCTACACCTTC. Its translation: CASSEYKPGGDYGYTF.

The rearrangement uses TRBV29-1 and TRBJ1-1; 10 bases are a match to TRBD1. The CDR3 contains 13 residues. CDR1 is SQVTM and CDR2 is ANQGSEA in the germline V gene. V shed 6 bases and J 1 base; nucleotides not matched to a gene: 2. DNA of the CDR3: TGCAGCGTGTGGACAGGGGGGAACACTGAAGCTTTCTTT. This gives the protein CSVWTGGNTEAFF.

CDR3 nucleotides: TGTGCCGGAGGGAACCTCCTCAGCGGGAGAATAGATACGCAGTATTTT. Its translation is CAGGNLLSGRIDTQYF. The chain is built from TRBV5-4 and TRBJ2-3, with TRBD2 matching over 8 bases. The V gene's germline CDR1 is SGHNT and CDR2 YYREEE (reference sequence). V lost 10 bases and J lost 5; bases outside the gene matches: 18. CDR3 length: 16 amino acids.

This chain uses TRBV28 with TRBJ1-2; no firm D call. The CDR3 has 14 residues. Looked up from germline, CDR1 is MDHEN and CDR2 is SYDVKM. V lost 4 bases and J lost 3, with 12 bases in between. The CDR3 reads CASSSPGRHYGYTF. For the CDR3, the DNA is TGTGCCAGCAGTTCCCCTGGGAGGCACTATGGCTACACCTTC.

The rearrangement uses TRBV19 and TRBJ1-2, with D tentatively TRBD1 (6 bases). Trimming stripped 3 bases from V and 2 bases from J, with 13 bases between. Germline CDR1 LNHDA, CDR2 SQIVND (reference sequence). The CDR3 extends over 15 amino acids. CDR3 DNA: TGTGCCAGTAGTATCAGGACAGAGCCAAACTATGGCTACACCTTC. It is translated as CASSIRTEPNYGYTF.

The chain employs TRBV2 and TRBJ2-7, with 10 bases that match TRBD2. The CDR3 is 15 residues long. Germline CDR1 SNHLY, CDR2 FYNNEI. The V and J ends lost 6 bases and 4 bases, in that order; junction bases with no gene match: 9. The CDR3 DNA is TGTGCCAGCAGCCACCCTAGCGGGAGTAAATACGAGCAGTACTTC. Its translation is CASSHPSGSKYEQYF.

The chain couples TRBV5-1 to TRBJ2-1, with D perhaps TRBD2 (5 bases). Between the trimmed V and J ends, which lost 1 base and 0 bases, there was a span of 11 bases. The CDR3 extends over 16 amino acids. Germline CDR1 is SGHRS and CDR2 is YFSETQ. For the CDR3, the DNA is TGCGCCAGCAGCTTGAACCAGCGGAGCTCCTACAATGAGCAGTTCTTC. Amino acid sequence: CASSLNQRSSYNEQFF.

V usage is TRBV6-1 and J usage is TRBJ2-5; 7 bases match TRBD2. CDR1 and CDR2 from the germline V gene are MNHNS and SASEGT. This CDR3 is 15 amino acids long. V lost 1 base and J lost 2; bases outside the gene matches: 4. The CDR3 is CASSEEGGAQETQYF. The CDR3, as DNA: TGTGCCAGCAGTGAAGAGGGAGGGGCGCAAGAGACCCAGTACTTC.